These 23 T cell receptor beta chains originate from one sample sequenced in a study of T cell responses to AZD1222 COVID-19 vaccine (dated by TCRdb to the early 2020s). The sample's time point, from its label and the paper: baseline before first vaccination. Library generation was performed with the immunoSEQ multiplex PCR assay. The clones in this table, taken by TCRdb from immuneACCESS, are in-frame only. Not every clone is retained; where verified, under half of the shortfall comes from an unresolved V gene, and the cause of the rest is unknown. The sample includes 45,000 to 60,000 clones, with more than 75% observed a single time. Over 15% of the sample is held by the ten biggest clonotypes. The starting material was peripheral blood, obtained on day 0 of AZD1222 vaccination. These receptor sequences come from an adult in good health.

This chain links TRBV29-1 with TRBJ2-4, with a tentative D call TRBD1 (6 bases). There are 12 residues in the CDR3. CDR1 and CDR2 from the germline V gene are SQVTM and ANQGSEA. The V gene lost 5 bases and the J gene lost 7 bases, with 12 bases spanning the gap. The CDR3 DNA reads as TGCAGCGTTCTAGACCAGGGGAACATTCAGTACTTC. Translation gives CSVLDQGNIQYF. Looking up the rest from reference TRBV29-1 and TRBJ2-4 gives the full variable domain: SAVISQKPSRDICQRGTSLTIQCQVDSQVTMMFWYRQQPGQSLTLIATANQGSEATYESGFVIDKFPISRPNLTFSTLTVSNMSPEDSSIYLCSVLDQGNIQYFGAGTRLSVL.

This clone was seen a single time. The CDR3 bases are TGTGCCAGCAGTGAAAGGGGACTAGCCTATGGCTACACCTTC. This translates into CASSERGLAYGYTF. The chain joins TRBV2 to TRBJ1-2; D possibly corresponds to TRBD1 (5 bases). The V and J ends lost 2 bases and 4 bases respectively, with 11 bases between them. Germline V gene data show CDR1 as SNHLY and CDR2 as FYNNEI. This CDR3 spans 14 amino acids.

This chain links TRBV19 with TRBJ1-5, with D maybe TRBD1 (5 bases). V lost 6 bases to trimming and J lost 4 bases, with 13 bases between them. There are 14 residues in the CDR3. Germline values: CDR1 LNHDA, CDR2 SQIVND (reference sequence). CDR3 DNA sequence: TGTGCCAGTAGCCTGGGGCGGAGAAATCAGCCCCAGCATTTT. Its protein is CASSLGRRNQPQHF.

V gene TRBV5-4 combines with J gene TRBJ2-5, with 13 positions matching TRBD2. Germline V gene data show CDR1 as SGHNT and CDR2 as YYREEE (reference sequence). Germline trimming cut 4 bases from V and 5 bases from J; bases unmatched to any gene: 8. The CDR3 sequence is 16 residues long. The CDR3 coding sequence is TGTGCCAGCAGCCAGGGACTAGCGGGATCCGGGGAGACCCAGTACTTC. This gives the protein CASSQGLAGSGETQYF. The complete variable domain, with remaining parts taken from reference TRBV5-4 and TRBJ2-5, reads ETGVTQSPTHLIKTRGQQVTLRCSSQSGHNTVSWYQQALGQGPQFIFQYYREEENGRGNFPPRFSGLQFPNYSSELNVNALELDDSALYLCASSQGLAGSGETQYFGPGTRLLVL.

This clone was observed once. J is TRBJ2-1 and V is TRBV7-2, with D perhaps matching TRBD1 (6 bases). The CDR3 is 15 residues long. The germline V and J ends were trimmed by 3 bases and 15 bases, with 24 bases remaining between them. The germline V gene encodes CDR1 SGHTA and CDR2 FQGNSA. CDR3 DNA: TGTGCCAGCAGCTTGACGGGACAACAAGCGGACCTCTTGTTCTTC. Protein product: CASSLTGQQADLLFF.

This clone was seen once. The V gene is TRBV2, the J gene TRBJ1-5; TRBD1 is a possible D gene (5 bases). From germline, CDR1 is SNHLY and CDR2 FYNNEI. The CDR3 consists of 13 residues. V was pared by 6 bases and J by 1 base, with 7 bases between. As DNA, the CDR3 is TGTGCCAGCAGGGGGGTAAGCAATCAGCCCCAGCATTTT. The encoded protein is CASRGVSNQPQHF.

The V and J genes are TRBV28 and TRBJ2-3; TRBD2 might be the D (5 bases). CDR1 and CDR2 from the germline V gene are MDHEN and SYDVKM. CDR3 size: 16 residues. Trimming shortened V by 2 bases and J by 0 bases, and 12 bases separated the two germline ends. The DNA for the CDR3 is TGTGCCAGCAGTTTAAGGGAGATAGCTAGCACAGATACGCAGTATTTT. Its protein product is CASSLREIASTDTQYF. The variable domain in full, completed from reference TRBV28 and TRBJ2-3, reads DVKVTQSSRYLVKRTGEKVFLECVQDMDHENMFWYRQDPGLGLRLIYFSYDVKMKEKGDIPEGYSVSREKKERFSLILESASTNQTSMYLCASSLREIASTDTQYFGPGTRLTVL.

This chain connects TRBV5-5 to TRBJ1-2, with 8 bases fitting TRBD1. This CDR3 is 16 amino acids long. V was clipped by 3 bases and J by 0 bases; unmatched bases: 7. Looked up from germline, CDR1 is SGHKS and CDR2 is YYEKEE (reference sequence). CDR3 coding DNA: TGTGCCAGCAGCTGGGGACAGGTTAGAGCTAACTATGGCTACACCTTC. Its translation: CASSWGQVRANYGYTF.

The chain uses TRBV5-6 and TRBJ1-5; tentative D call: TRBD1 (5 bases). CDR1 is SGHDT and CDR2 is YYEEEE in the germline V gene. This CDR3 has 14 amino acids. V lost 0 bases, J lost 7 bases, and 11 bases lay in between. The DNA of the CDR3 is TGTGCCAGCAGCTTGGCGCAGGGTGGCCAGCCCCAGCATTTT. Protein product: CASSLAQGGQPQHF.

The genes are TRBV9 and TRBJ2-1, with D unclear. CDR1 and CDR2 from the germline V gene are SGDLS and YYNGEE. The V end was cut by 0 bases, the J end by 9 bases, with 19 bases between. The CDR3 is 16 amino acids. The CDR3 DNA reads TGTGCCAGCAGCGTAGCTCTTTGGGTGTCCTCGTCTGAGCAGTTCTTC. This translates into CASSVALWVSSSEQFF.

This sequence joins TRBV11-2 and TRBJ2-1, with D perhaps TRBD2 (6 bases). The germline V gene has CDR1 SGHAT and CDR2 FQNNGV. CDR3 length: 14 amino acids. V gave up 3 bases and J gave up 0 bases, with 6 bases separating them. As DNA, the CDR3 is TGTGCCAGCAGCTTCGGGAGCTCCTACAATGAGCAGTTCTTC. It is translated as CASSFGSSYNEQFF.

The chain carries TRBV27 and TRBJ1-5; D might be TRBD1 (6 bases). The CDR3 is 15 residues long. The V gene's germline CDR1 is MNHEY and CDR2 SMNVEV (reference sequence). V was cut by 3 bases and J by 5 bases, with 14 bases left in between. CDR3 in DNA: TGTGCCAGCAGTTTGGTTCCCAGGGGAGATCAGCCCCAGCATTTT. It translates to CASSLVPRGDQPQHF.

The J gene is TRBJ1-2, the V gene TRBV5-4; no clear D. Germline CDR1 SGHNT, CDR2 YYREEE (reference sequence). V was trimmed by 4 bases and J by 5 bases, leaving 9 bases between them. CDR3 size: 12 residues. Here the CDR3 DNA reads TGTGCCAGCAGCGCCCAATCATATGGCTACACCTTC. It specifies CASSAQSYGYTF.

This chain links TRBV15 with TRBJ1-2; TRBD1 matches 10 bases. The junction had 1 base not matched to a gene; V was cut back by 3 bases and J by 3 bases. This CDR3 has 14 residues. CDR1 is LNHNV and CDR2 is YYDKDF in the germline V gene (reference sequence). CDR3 loop: CATSRDRGDYGYTF. In nucleotides, the CDR3 is TGTGCCACCAGCAGGGACAGGGGGGACTATGGCTACACCTTC.

V usage is TRBV15 and J usage is TRBJ2-1; TRBD1 or TRBD2 may be the D gene (6 bases each). The V end was cut by 1 base, the J end by 5 bases, with 12 bases between. Germline assignment: CDR1 LNHNV and CDR2 YYDKDF (reference sequence). The length of the CDR3 is 15 residues. The CDR3 DNA sequence: TGTGCCACCAGCAGAGGTCCGGAGGGGGACAATGAGCAGTTCTTC. As protein: CATSRGPEGDNEQFF.

The chain uses TRBV28 and TRBJ1-4; no firm D call. The germline V gene has CDR1 MDHEN and CDR2 SYDVKM. Trimming removed 6 bases from V and 0 bases from J, with 11 bases in between. CDR3 size: 15 residues. The CDR3 here is CASRRSLATNEKLFF. The CDR3 region has the DNA TGTGCCAGCAGACGAAGCTTAGCAACTAATGAAAAACTGTTTTTT.

The V call is TRBV30, the J call TRBJ1-2; D call uncertain. Trimming took off 2 bases at V and 2 bases at J, with 6 bases between the two ends. CDR3 length: 12 amino acids. Germline V gene lookup returns CDR1 GTSNPN and CDR2 SVGIG (reference sequence). CDR3 sequence reads: CAWSLDNYGYTF. Written as DNA, the CDR3 is TGTGCCTGGAGTTTAGACAACTATGGCTACACCTTC.

The J gene is TRBJ2-7, the V gene TRBV11-2; 11 bases agree with TRBD2. Trimming took 4 bases from V and 4 from J; bases not matched to a gene: 6. This CDR3 region has 15 residues. Germline V gene data show CDR1 as SGHAT and CDR2 as FQNNGV. CDR3: CASSSAASGRYEQYF. The CDR3 bases are TGTGCCAGCAGCTCCGCCGCTAGCGGGAGGTACGAGCAGTACTTC.

V and J are TRBV19 and TRBJ1-2; a weak D match, TRBD1 (5 bases). V dropped 6 bases and J dropped 4 bases, with 18 bases sitting between them. Germline V gene sequence: CDR1 LNHDA, CDR2 SQIVND (reference sequence). CDR3 size: 15 residues. The CDR3 here is CASRPPSGGLYGYTF. CDR3 DNA sequence: TGTGCCAGTAGACCCCCATCGGGGGGACTCTATGGCTACACCTTC.

J is TRBJ2-7 and V is TRBV3-1 (or the pseudogene TRBV3-2); 9 nucleotides align to TRBD2. The V gene's germline CDR1 is LGHDT and CDR2 YNNKEL (reference sequence). The CDR3 is 14 amino acids. Losses at the gene ends were 2 bases for V and 6 bases for J; bases not matched to a gene: 5. The CDR3, as DNA: TGTGCCAGCAGCCAAACAGCGGGAGGCACCGAGCAGTACTTC. Translated, it gives CASSQTAGGTEQYF.

The chain uses TRBV10-1 and TRBJ2-3; possibly TRBD1 or TRBD2 for D (5 bases each). This CDR3 is built from 13 residues. CDR1 and CDR2 from the germline V gene are WNHNN and SYGVQD (reference sequence). V was pared by 6 bases and J by 4 bases, with 11 bases between. The CDR3 sequence: CASREWDADTQYF. The DNA for the CDR3 is TGCGCCAGCAGAGAATGGGACGCAGATACGCAGTATTTT.

The rearrangement joins TRBV7-2 to TRBJ2-1, with TRBD2 matching over 14 bases. The CDR3 is 18 residues long. V shed 7 bases and J 2 bases; nucleotides not matched to a gene: 10. Germline CDR1 reads SGHTA; CDR2 reads FQGNSA. CDR3 DNA: TGTGCCAGCAACCCGGGACTAGCGGGAGACGCGCCCTACAATGAGCAGTTCTTC. As protein: CASNPGLAGDAPYNEQFF.

The chain is built from TRBV3-1 (or the pseudogene TRBV3-2) and TRBJ2-7, with 8 bases fitting TRBD2. V lost 3 bases to trimming and J lost 3 bases; unmatched junction nucleotides: 10. The CDR3 is made up of 16 amino acids. Germline CDR1 is LGHDT and CDR2 is YNNKEL (reference sequence). DNA of the CDR3: TGTGCCAGCAGCCATTGTCTAGCGGGTCCAATCTACGAGCAGTACTTC. It is translated as CASSHCLAGPIYEQYF.